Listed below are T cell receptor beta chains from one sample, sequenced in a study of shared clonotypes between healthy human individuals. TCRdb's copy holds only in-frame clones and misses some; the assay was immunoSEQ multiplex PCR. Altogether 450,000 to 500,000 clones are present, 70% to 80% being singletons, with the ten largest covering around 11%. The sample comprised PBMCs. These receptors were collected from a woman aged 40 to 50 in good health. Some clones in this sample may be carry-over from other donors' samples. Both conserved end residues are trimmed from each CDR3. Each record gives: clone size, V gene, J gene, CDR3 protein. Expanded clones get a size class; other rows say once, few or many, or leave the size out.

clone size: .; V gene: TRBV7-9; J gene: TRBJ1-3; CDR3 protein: ASSRAGGSSGNTIY
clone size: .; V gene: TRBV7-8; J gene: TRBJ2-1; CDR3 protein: ASSARTRQSSYNEQF
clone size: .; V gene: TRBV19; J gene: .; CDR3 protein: ASSRLAGGGEQY
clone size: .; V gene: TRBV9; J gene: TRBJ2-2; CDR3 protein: ASSASGGELF
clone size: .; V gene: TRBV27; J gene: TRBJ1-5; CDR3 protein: ARWGDREAGQPQH
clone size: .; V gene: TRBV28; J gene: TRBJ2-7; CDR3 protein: ASSGQVGPYERY
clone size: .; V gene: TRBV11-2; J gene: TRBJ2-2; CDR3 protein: ASSLDRSTGELF
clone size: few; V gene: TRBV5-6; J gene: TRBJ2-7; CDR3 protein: ASSLEGVAYSYEQY
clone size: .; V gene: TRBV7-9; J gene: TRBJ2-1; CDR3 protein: ASSLYDEQF
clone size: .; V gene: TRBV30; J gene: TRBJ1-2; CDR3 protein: AWTGGYYGYT
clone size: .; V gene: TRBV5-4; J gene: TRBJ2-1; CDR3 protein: ASSWTEVNEQF
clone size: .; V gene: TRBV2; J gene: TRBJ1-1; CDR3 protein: ASSAYGQGATEAF
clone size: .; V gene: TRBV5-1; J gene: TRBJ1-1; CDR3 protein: ASRIEWNTEAF
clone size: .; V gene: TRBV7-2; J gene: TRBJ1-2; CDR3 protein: ASSTGTSANYGYT
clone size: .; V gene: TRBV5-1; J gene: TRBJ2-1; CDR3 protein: ASSLGAGGEQF
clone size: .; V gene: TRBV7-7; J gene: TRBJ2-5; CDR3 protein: ASSSNPGLKGETQY
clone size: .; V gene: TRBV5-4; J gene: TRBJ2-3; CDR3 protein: ASGADRTDTQY
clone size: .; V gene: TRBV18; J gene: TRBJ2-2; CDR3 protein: ASSPSGNTGELF
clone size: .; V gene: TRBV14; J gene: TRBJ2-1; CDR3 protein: ASSQAGPEQF
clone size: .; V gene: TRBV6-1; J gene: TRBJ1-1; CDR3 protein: ASSVTDSRDTEAF
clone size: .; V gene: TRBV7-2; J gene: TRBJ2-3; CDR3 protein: ASSSGPIIDTQY
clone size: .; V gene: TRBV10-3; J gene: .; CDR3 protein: AISEGTANTGELF
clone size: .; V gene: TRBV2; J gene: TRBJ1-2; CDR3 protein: ASSELTDPRYGYT
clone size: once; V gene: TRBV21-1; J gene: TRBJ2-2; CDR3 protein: ASSPPPGQGKSVDTGELF
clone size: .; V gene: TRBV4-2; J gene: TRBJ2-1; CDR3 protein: ASSQDEGGFGNEQF
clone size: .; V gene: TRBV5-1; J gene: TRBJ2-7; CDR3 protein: ASSLEGSGSEQY
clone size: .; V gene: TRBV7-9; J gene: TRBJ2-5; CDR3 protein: ASSQGTSGTETQY
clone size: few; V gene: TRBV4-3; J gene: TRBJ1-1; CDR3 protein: ASSQSGTGAPTEAF
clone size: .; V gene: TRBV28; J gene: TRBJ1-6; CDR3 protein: ASSFPLGTGDLSLH
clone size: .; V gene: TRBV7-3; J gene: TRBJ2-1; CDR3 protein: ASSSGLAGGGEQF
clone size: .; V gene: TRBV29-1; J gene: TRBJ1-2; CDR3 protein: SVGSGASQGYT
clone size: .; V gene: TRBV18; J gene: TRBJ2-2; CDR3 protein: ASSPITTNTGELF
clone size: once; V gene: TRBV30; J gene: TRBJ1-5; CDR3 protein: AWSRDPNQPQH
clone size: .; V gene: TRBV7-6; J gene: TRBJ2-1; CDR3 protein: ASSLVSHNEQF
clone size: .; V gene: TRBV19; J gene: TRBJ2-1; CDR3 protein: ATRQGSYNEQF
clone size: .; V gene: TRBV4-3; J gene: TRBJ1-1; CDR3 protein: ASSQAMNTEAF
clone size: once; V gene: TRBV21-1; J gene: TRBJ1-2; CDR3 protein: ASSKARATGLHGYT
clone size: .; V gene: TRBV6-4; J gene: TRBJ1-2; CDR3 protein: ASSTPRDYT
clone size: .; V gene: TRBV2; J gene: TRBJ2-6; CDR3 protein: ASREDSGANVLT
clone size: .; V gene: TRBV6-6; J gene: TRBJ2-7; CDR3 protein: ASIRGGSSYEQY
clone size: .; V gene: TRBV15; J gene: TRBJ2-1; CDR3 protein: ATSRLRNEQF
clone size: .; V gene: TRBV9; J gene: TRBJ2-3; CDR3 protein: ASSVDSSGDTQY
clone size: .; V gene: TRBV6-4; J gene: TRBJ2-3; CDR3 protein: ASSDTPGTSDTQY
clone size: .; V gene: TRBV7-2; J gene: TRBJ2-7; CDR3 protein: ASSLGYASYEQY
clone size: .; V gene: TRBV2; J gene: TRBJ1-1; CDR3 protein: ASFSSTGAGDTEAF
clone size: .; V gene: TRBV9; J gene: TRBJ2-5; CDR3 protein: ASTREGGQETQY
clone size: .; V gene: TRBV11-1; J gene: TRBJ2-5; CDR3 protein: ASSFQETQY
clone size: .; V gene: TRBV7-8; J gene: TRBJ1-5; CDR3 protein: ASSLIRYSNQPQH